This T cell receptor beta chain derives from a study of blood T cell repertoires in COVID-19 (dated by TCRdb to the early 2020s). As for the study more broadly: The collaborator samples originated in the United States, Italy and Spain and spanned the acute and convalescent phases of COVID-19. The material from the prospective study consisted of cDNA or gDNA derived from T cells, B-cell-depleted T cells, or PBMCs. Subjects who had been exposed to COVID-19, were actively infected with it, or had recovered from it provided the deeply sampled blood TCRbeta repertoires that made up the dataset. The repertoires were made available in a free public database intended to serve as a resource for research on the immune response to SARS-CoV-2. Samples were obtained from the ongoing ImmuneRACE study (first 160 participants) and from roughly 1,300 subjects provided by 6 global collaborators. Nearly every sample came with metadata listing a de-identified subject ID, COVID-19 status, age in years and sex. Where HLA class I and class II types were available, the types were taken from metadata supplied by the sample provider, not from assay-based typing. Overall results and qualifications from the work: The quantity of clinical and demographic metadata differed by source and by participant and was supplied without curation.

As regards this clone: The target of this receptor is not known. Base qualities are missing; no much larger clone stands one base away.

TCRbeta CDR3 regions were amplified from genomic DNA using the immunoSEQ Assay, a bias-controlled multiplex PCR. Turning to the authors' computational methods: Nucleated cell counts per sample were estimated from amplification of reference gene primers within the assay. To quantify the absolute abundance of each unique TCRbeta CDR3 rearrangement, sequence reads were collapsed and filtered. Productive Simpson clonality was computed per sample as the square root of Simpson's diversity index over productive rearrangements. The table comes from immuneACCESS by way of TCRdb, which keeps in-frame sequences with V and J called. Part of the clones is missing from these tables; in studies checked, under half for an unresolved V gene and the rest for unknown reasons. V, J and clone size were drawn from that table, and D and trimming were deduced from the DNA. The sample data list roughly 100,000 clones, and 75% to 90% of these were observed just once. The top ten constitute about 1.7% of the sample.

Relative to germline, V is 4 bases shorter and J is 3 bases shorter, with 8 bases between their ends. Based on the germline V gene, the CDR1 and CDR2 sequences are SGHRS and YFSETQ. The CDR3 numbers 13 residues from cysteine through phenylalanine. Only the CDR3 DNA stays, 39 bases, in frame from base 1. Each collaborating institution followed its own protocols to collect whole blood in K2EDTA tubes. Collaborator samples were shipped for TCRbeta analysis as frozen whole blood, isolated PBMCs, or DNA extracted from either sample type. Specimen: peripheral blood. The chain is encoded by TRBV5-1 joined to TRBJ1-5; TRBD1 is possibly the D segment (5 matching bases). This TCR was sampled from a woman in her 70s with active or convalescent COVID-19. CDR3 protein: CASSPGHNQPQHF. In nucleotide form, the sequence is TGCGCCAGCAGCCCCGGACACAATCAGCCCCAGCATTTT.